Each of the 6 T cell receptor beta chains below was sequenced from the same sample in a study of T-cell reconstitution after alpha-beta-depleted transplantation in children (dated by TCRdb to between 2015 and 2016). Libraries were constructed by PCR. Reads for this sample came from an Illumina HiSeq 2500. Molecular barcoding was employed in the preparation of TCR libraries, with unique molecular identifiers being used to normalize TCRbeta repertoire quantification. Using fastp at Q25 and MiXCR, TCRdb reprocessed the public reads and kept productive beta chains. Each entry merges the rows of one CDR3 protein and shows their most common DNA and genes. This sample is represented by around 380,000 distinct CDR3 sequences; 11% of them were singletons. Over 4.5% of the sample is held by the ten biggest clonotypes. The material sequenced was PBMCs from the stem cell graft donor, taken from the stem cell graft. The receptors stem from a human donor who donated a stem cell graft to a child with acute myeloid leukemia.

The J gene is TRBJ1-5, the V gene TRBV18; D may be TRBD1 (5 bases). The CDR3 has 16 amino acids. The V end was cut by 3 bases, the J end by 0 bases, with 12 bases between. CDR1 KGHSH and CDR2 LQKENI come from the germline V gene. The CDR3 bases are TGTGCCAGCTCACCCTACAAGACAGATAGCAATCAGCCCCAGCATTTT. Residues: CASSPYKTDSNQPQHF.

The V and J genes are TRBV5-6 and TRBJ2-3; D remains unclear. The V and J ends lost 2 bases and 5 bases respectively, with 15 bases between them. This CDR3 has 15 residues. CDR1 and CDR2 (germline): SGHDT, YYEEEE. The CDR3 sequence is CASSFVHLGEDTQYF. The DNA for the CDR3 is TGTGCCAGCAGCTTTGTTCATCTTGGGGAAGATACGCAGTATTTT.

The chain is built from TRBV27 and TRBJ2-1, with TRBD1 matching 7 bases. Germline CDR1 reads MNHEY; CDR2 reads SMNVEV (reference sequence). Unmatched junction bases numbered 16, after V lost 6 bases and J lost 5 bases. The CDR3 consists of 17 residues. The chain's CDR3 is CASSSRPGQVGNNEQFF. CDR3 in DNA: TGTGCCAGCAGCTCGCGCCCCGGACAGGTGGGGAACAATGAGCAGTTCTTC.

This clonotype was seen a handful of times. The rearrangement links TRBV5-1 to TRBJ2-5, with D possibly matching TRBD2 (5 bases). V lost 4 bases, J lost 4 bases, and 11 bases lay in between. Per the germline V gene, CDR1 is SGHRS and CDR2 is YFSETQ. The CDR3 totals 13 residues. In DNA, the CDR3 is TGCGCCAGCAGCCGAGGGATTCGAGAGACCCAGTACTTC. Amino acid sequence: CASSRGIRETQYF.

The chain carries TRBV7-9 and TRBJ1-2; a weak D match, TRBD1 (5 bases). The V end lost 0 bases, the J end lost 12 bases, and 14 bases lay between the germline ends. The CDR3 runs to 13 residues. Germline V gene sequence: CDR1 SEHNR, CDR2 FQNEAQ (reference sequence). Here the CDR3 reads CASSLARSRGHTF. In nucleotides, the CDR3 is TGTGCCAGCAGCTTAGCTCGGAGTCGGGGCCACACCTTC.

In nucleotides, the CDR3 is TGCGCCAGCAGCCTGGAACAAATCCAAGAGACCCAGTACTTC. Its protein is CASSLEQIQETQYF. The rearrangement uses TRBV5-1 and TRBJ2-5, with D hard to call. V gave up 4 bases and J gave up 1 base, with 11 bases separating them. Germline V lookup: CDR1 SGHRS, CDR2 YFSETQ. This CDR3 spans 14 amino acids. The full variable domain, rest sourced from reference TRBV5-1 and TRBJ2-5, is KAGVTQTPRYLIKTRGQQVTLSCSPISGHRSVSWYQQTPGQGLQFLFEYFSETQRNKGNFPGRFSGRQFSNSRSEMNVSTLELGDSALYLCASSLEQIQETQYFGPGTRLLVL.